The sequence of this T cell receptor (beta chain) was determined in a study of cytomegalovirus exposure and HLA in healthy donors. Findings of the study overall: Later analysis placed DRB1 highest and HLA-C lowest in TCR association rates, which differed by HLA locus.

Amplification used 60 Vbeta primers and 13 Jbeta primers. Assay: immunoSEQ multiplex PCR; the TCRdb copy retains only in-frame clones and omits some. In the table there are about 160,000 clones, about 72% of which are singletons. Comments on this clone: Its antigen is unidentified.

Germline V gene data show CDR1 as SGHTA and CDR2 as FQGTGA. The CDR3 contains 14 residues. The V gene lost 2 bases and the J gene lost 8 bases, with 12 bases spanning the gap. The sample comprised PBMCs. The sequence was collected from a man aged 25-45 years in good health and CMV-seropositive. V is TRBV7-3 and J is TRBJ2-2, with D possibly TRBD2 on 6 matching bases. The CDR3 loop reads CASSLGRGTGELFF. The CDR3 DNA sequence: TGTGCCAGCAGCTTAGGTCGGGGGACGGGGGAGCTGTTTTTT.